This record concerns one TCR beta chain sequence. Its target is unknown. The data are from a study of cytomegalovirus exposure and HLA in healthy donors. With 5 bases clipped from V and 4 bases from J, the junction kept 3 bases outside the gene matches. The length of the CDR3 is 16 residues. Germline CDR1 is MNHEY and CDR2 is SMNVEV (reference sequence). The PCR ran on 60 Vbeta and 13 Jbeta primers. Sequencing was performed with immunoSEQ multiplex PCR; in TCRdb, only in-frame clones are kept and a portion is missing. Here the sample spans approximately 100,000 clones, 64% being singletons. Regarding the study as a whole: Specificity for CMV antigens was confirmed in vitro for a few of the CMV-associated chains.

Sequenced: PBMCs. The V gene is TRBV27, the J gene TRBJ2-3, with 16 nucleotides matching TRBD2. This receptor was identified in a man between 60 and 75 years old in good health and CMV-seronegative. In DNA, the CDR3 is TGTGCCAGCAGTAAGGGACTAGCGGGGGGGCCAGATACGCAGTATTTT. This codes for CASSKGLAGGPDTQYF.